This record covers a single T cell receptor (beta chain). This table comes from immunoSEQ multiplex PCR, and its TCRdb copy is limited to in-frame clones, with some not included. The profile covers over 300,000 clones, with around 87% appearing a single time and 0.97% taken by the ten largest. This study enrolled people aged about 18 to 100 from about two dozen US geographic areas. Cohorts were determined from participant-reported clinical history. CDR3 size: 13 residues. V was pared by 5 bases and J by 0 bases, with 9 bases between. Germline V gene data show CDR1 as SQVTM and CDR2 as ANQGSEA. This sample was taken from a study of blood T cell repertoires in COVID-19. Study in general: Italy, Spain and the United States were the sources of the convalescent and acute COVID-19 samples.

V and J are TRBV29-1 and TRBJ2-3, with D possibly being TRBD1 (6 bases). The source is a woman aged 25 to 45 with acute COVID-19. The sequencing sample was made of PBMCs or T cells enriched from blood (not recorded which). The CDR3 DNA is TGCAGCGTTTGGGACACTAGCACAGATACGCAGTATTTT. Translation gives CSVWDTSTDTQYF.